These 8 T cell receptor beta chains originate from one sample sequenced in a study of T-cell memory formation after mild COVID-19. Via MiXCR, TCRdb re-called the 5' RACE reads, giving one row per CDR3 protein. The data hold hundreds of thousands of distinct CDR3 sequences, with 20% to 25% observed a single time. Sequenced material: PBMCs or a T cell subset sorted from them (not recorded which). These receptors were collected from a man aged 18 to 30 who had mild COVID-19 (a few samples of this study predate the infection). Cell type and time point are not known.

The table lists this clonotype with a count of one. The V and J genes are TRBV20-1 and TRBJ2-1, with 10 bases fitting TRBD2. Germline trimming cut 0 bases from V and 8 bases from J; bases unmatched to any gene: 10. The CDR3 has 16 amino acids. The germline V gene has CDR1 DFQATT and CDR2 SNEGSKA (reference sequence). CDR3 amino acids: CSARDIERGGSYEQFF. DNA for the CDR3: TGCAGTGCTAGAGATATCGAGCGGGGGGGCTCGTATGAGCAGTTCTTC.

This clonotype was observed at least ten times. The chain uses TRBV7-6 and TRBJ1-1; 7 nucleotides line up with TRBD1. Germline CDR1 and CDR2: SGHVS and FNYEAQ. The V segment lost 0 bases and the J segment 5 bases; nucleotides outside the gene matches: 9. This CDR3 is 16 amino acids long. The CDR3 DNA reads as TGTGCCAGCAGCTTAGCGAACCAGGGGGGTTGGACTGAAGCTTTCTTT. Residues: CASSLANQGGWTEAFF.

The rearrangement joins TRBV4-1 to TRBJ1-5; perhaps TRBD1 as D (5 bases). The length of the CDR3 is 15 residues. Germline CDR1 MGHRA, CDR2 YSYEKL. Trimming stripped 0 bases from V and 6 bases from J, with 12 bases between. The CDR3 here is CASSQEGTGRQPQHF. CDR3 DNA: TGCGCCAGCAGCCAAGAGGGTACAGGACGTCAGCCCCAGCATTTT.

The gene calls are TRBV20-1 and TRBJ2-1; 8 positions agree with TRBD1. J was trimmed by 4 bases and V by 6 bases; bases with no gene match: 8. Germline loops: CDR1 DFQATT, CDR2 SNEGSKA (reference sequence). There are 14 residues in the CDR3. The CDR3 nucleotides read TGCAGTGCGAAGGACAGGGACCCATACAATGAGCAGTTCTTC. Amino acid sequence: CSAKDRDPYNEQFF.

The CDR3 DNA reads TGTGCCATCACTACGTCTATTGGAGGGAGCGCTGAAGCTTTCTTT. It translates to CAITTSIGGSAEAFF. This chain links TRBV10-3 with TRBJ1-1, with D hard to call. With 7 bases removed from V and 6 bases from J, the gap between germline ends came to 21 bases. This CDR3 comprises 15 residues. CDR1 ENHRY and CDR2 SYGVKD come from the germline V gene.

This clonotype appeared a few times. This chain uses TRBV6-7 with TRBJ2-3; 9 bases are shared with TRBD2. TRBV6-7 is annotated as an ORF whose role is uncertain. The CDR3 runs to 15 residues. V was pared by 6 bases and J by 6 bases, with 10 bases of the junction left unmatched. CDR3 nucleotide sequence: TGTGCCAGCAGGCCGGAAGGCGGGGGGGTGGATACGCAGTATTTT. It specifies CASRPEGGGVDTQYF.

The gene calls are TRBV5-1 and TRBJ2-3; 10 nucleotides align to TRBD2. The V segment lost 4 bases and the J segment 4 bases; nucleotides outside the gene matches: 9. The CDR3 is 16 residues long. CDR1 and CDR2 (germline): SGHRS, YFSETQ. In DNA form, the CDR3 reads TGCGCCAGCAGCCGGATGCAAGCGGGGGGGCCAGATACGCAGTATTTT. Translating it yields CASSRMQAGGPDTQYF.

This clonotype was seen a few times. This sequence joins TRBV9 and TRBJ2-1; 8 nucleotides match TRBD2. Unmatched junction bases numbered 15, after V lost 3 bases and J lost 7 bases. Germline values: CDR1 SGDLS, CDR2 YYNGEE. The CDR3 is 17 amino acids. CDR3 residues: CASSERGPGLGTNEQFF. CDR3 coding DNA: TGTGCCAGCAGCGAGAGAGGACCGGGACTAGGGACAAATGAGCAGTTCTTC.